The sequence of this T cell receptor (beta chain) was determined in a study of blood T cell repertoires in COVID-19. The overall study: Sample material is recorded as cDNA or gDNA derived from T cells, B-cell-depleted T cells, or PBMCs.

CDR3 length: 13 residues. V lost 7 bases, J lost 4 bases, and 3 bases stayed unmatched. Germline V CDR1 and CDR2: KGHDR, SFDVKD. It was during active infection that Seattle patients were enrolled and then longitudinally followed. This table comes from immunoSEQ multiplex PCR, and its TCRdb copy is limited to in-frame clones, with some not included. The sample lists under 150,000 clones, approximately 85% occurring once. The clonotype comes from an older woman with COVID-19, enrolled during active disease. This chain links TRBV24-1 with TRBJ1-2; the match to TRBD1 covers 9 bases. The sample taken for sequencing was peripheral blood. This chain's CDR3 is CATRDRGSYGYTF. CDR3 bases: TGTGCCACCAGGGACAGGGGAAGCTATGGCTACACCTTC.